This TCR beta chain was sequenced during a study of graft-versus-host responses after intestinal transplantation. Study overall: Each of the recipients got a multivisceral, liver-intestinal, or isolated intestinal transplant. The recipients all started with anti-thymocyte globulin induction and then took tacrolimus and steroids for 3 to 4 years.

Sequencing used immunoSEQ multiplex PCR; TCRdb keeps in-frame clones, though not all of them. Among 80,000 to 90,000 clones, roughly 90% were seen once, and the ten largest hold nearly 0.11%. Whole-study results and caveats: Early post-transplant HvG declines tracked with peak circulating GvH clone levels.

This clone has more than one count but fewer than ten. The antigen remains undetermined. This material consisted of unstimulated CD4+ T cells sorted from spleen or lymph node cells, taken before intestinal transplant. This TCR derives from a human donor who received an intestinal transplant.

The CDR3 spells CASSLRTSGGVGELFF. As DNA, the CDR3 is TGTGCCAGCAGCCTCCGGACTAGCGGGGGGGTTGGGGAGCTGTTTTTT. The V call is TRBV7-3, the J call TRBJ2-2; 15 bases are a match to TRBD2. The V segment lost 5 bases and the J segment 8 bases; nucleotides outside the gene matches: 6. This CDR3 contains 16 residues. The germline CDR1 and CDR2 sequences are SGHTA and FQGTGA.